Below, one T cell receptor (beta chain) is given with its context. The target antigen is unknown. V lost 1 base to trimming and J lost 2 bases; unmatched junction nucleotides: 8. The CDR3 extends over 15 amino acids. CDR1 and CDR2 from the germline V gene are DFQATT and SNEGSKA (reference sequence). These data are taken from a study of spatial heterogeneity in lung cancer. General study results and limits: How many expanded intratumoral alpha and beta TCRs were present tracked the tumor mutation count, which was a count of nonsynonymous mutations.

Time point described: sample taken at primary tumor resection. There were roughly 72 donors, all of them untreated patients with early-stage non-small cell lung cancer. In each case, whole RNA from tumor, nontumor lung or frozen PBMC was sequenced unsorted. TCRdb redid the calling of the 5' RACE reads with MiXCR, one entry per CDR3 protein. The sample has some 7,000 distinct CDR3 sequences, about an eighth seen once. Source: lung tumor tissue, taken at surgery. The sequence derives from a male donor with early-stage non-small cell lung cancer. The genes are TRBV20-1 and TRBJ2-7; 7 nucleotides agree with TRBD1. In nucleotides, the CDR3 is TGCAGTGCTAGAGTTAGGGGGCGTCTGACCTACGAGCAGTACTTC. Translated, it gives CSARVRGRLTYEQYF.